This TCR beta chain came from a study of blood T cell repertoires in COVID-19. Study in general: The samples span acute and convalescent COVID-19 from the United States, Italy and Spain. Sources were T cells, B-cell-depleted T cells, or PBMCs; the material itself was cDNA or gDNA.

This clone was observed a handful of times. This CDR3 has 13 amino acids. In germline, CDR1 is KGHSH, CDR2 LQKENI. The ends were cut back, 5 bases at V and 1 base at J, with 8 bases in the middle. In Seattle, patients joined the study during active infection and were tracked longitudinally. TCRdb's table, derived via immunoSEQ multiplex PCR, lists solely in-frame clones and lacks some. This table holds around 190,000 clones, roughly 76% found once. This chain uses TRBV18 with TRBJ1-1; D gene uncertain. The sample consisted of peripheral blood. This TCR was recovered from a woman in her forties with COVID-19, enrolled during active disease. This CDR3 reads CASSATENTEAFF. The CDR3 bases are TGTGCCAGCTCAGCTACAGAGAACACTGAAGCTTTCTTT. Complete variable domain (other parts from reference TRBV18 and TRBJ1-1): NAGVMQNPRHLVRRRGQEARLRCSPMKGHSHVYWYRQLPEEGLKFMVYLQKENIIDESGMPKERFSAEFPKEGPSILRIQQVVRGDSAAYFCASSATENTEAFFGQGTRLTVV.